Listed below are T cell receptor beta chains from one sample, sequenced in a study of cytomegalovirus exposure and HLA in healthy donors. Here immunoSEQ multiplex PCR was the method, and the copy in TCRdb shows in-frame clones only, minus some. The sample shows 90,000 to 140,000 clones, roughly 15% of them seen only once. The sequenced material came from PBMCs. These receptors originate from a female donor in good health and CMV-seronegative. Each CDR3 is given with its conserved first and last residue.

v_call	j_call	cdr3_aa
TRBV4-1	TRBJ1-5	CASSPTDRVGNQPQHF
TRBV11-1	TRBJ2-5	CASSHRGFQETQYF
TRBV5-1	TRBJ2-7	CASSPTGVYEQYF
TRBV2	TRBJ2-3	CASRPGTNTDTQYF
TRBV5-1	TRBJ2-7	CASSFLGQGFQYEQYF
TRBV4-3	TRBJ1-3	CASSLGQGVSGNTIYF
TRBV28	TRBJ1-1	CASSSDRDEAFF
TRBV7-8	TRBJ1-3	CASQRGVSGNTIYF
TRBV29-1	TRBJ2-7	CSAHLGGSYEQYF
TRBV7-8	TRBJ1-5	CASSLARGNQPQHF
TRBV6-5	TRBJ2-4	CASTGQGYGKNIQYF
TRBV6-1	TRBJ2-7	CASSAIRGSSYEQYF
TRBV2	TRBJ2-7	CASRRTGEVHEQYF
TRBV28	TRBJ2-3	CASSLFFGRITDTQYF
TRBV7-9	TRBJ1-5	CASSLGAGGGNQPQHF
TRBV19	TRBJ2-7	CASSATRTSGSYEQYF
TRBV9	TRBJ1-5	CASSKTGGPFDQPQHF
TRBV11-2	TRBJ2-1	CASSLGTGGPGYNEQFF
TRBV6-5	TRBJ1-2	CASSYSGRRSGYTF
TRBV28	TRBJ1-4	CASSLTGAPNEKLFF
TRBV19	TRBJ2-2	CASSINPSGNTGELFF
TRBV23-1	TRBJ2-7	CASVHSGRYYEQYF
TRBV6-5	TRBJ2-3	CASSQGDNGPDTQYF
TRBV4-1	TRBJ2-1	CASSHASGSPYYNEQFF
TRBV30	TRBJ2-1	CAWSVRLGLNEQFF
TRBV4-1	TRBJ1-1	CASSPGQGYTEAFF
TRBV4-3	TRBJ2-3	CASSQERRDTQYF
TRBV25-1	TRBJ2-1	CASSEVGTRAVEQFF
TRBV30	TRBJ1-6	CAWRDDRGPSPLHF
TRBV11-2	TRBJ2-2	CASSLTGTSGELFF
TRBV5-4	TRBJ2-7	CASSLANYEQYF
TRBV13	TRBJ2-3	CASSAGYSSTDTQYF
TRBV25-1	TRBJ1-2	CASSELNSLYGYTF
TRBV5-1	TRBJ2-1	CASSLDGFYNEQFF
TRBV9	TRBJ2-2	CASSAKSLGGSGELFF
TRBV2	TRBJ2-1	CASSEGRTQPYNEQFF
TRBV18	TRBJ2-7	CASSPTGLAGYEQYF
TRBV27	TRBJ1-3	CASSLGREGGSGNTIYF
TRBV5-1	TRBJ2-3	CASSFFPGTSTDTQYF
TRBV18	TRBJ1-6	CASSPSGDNSPLHF
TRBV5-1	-	CASKGGIYEQYF
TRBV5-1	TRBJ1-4	CASSLQGTVNEKLFF
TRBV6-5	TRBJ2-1	CASRPRASGGPLQFF
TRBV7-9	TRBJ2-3	CASSLGGGAGGADTQYF
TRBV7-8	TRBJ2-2	CASSLISGSFPGELFF